One T cell receptor (beta chain) is described in this entry. What it binds is not known. This sample is part of a study of CD8+ T cells in alopecia areata. The wider study: Oral tofacitinib, 5 to 10 mg twice daily, was given in an open-label trial. General observations from the study: Lesional scalp, notably in alopecia totalis/universalis, had clonality above that of normal scalp.

RNA was isolated and reverse transcribed to cDNA, the sequencing template. Only in-frame clones appear in the TCRdb table, and some are missing; sequencing was by immunoSEQ multiplex PCR. The sample gives 200,000 to 250,000 clones, about 53% of which show up once; over 0.4% is in the top ten. Peripheral blood, together with lesional scalp punch biopsies, was collected from alopecia areata patients. PBMC-derived CD4+ and CD8+ T cells were sorted. The sequencing here drew on CD4+ T cells sorted from blood, taken at week 0. The TCR originated in a human donor with alopecia areata.

The CDR3 sequence is CSVGRASDTQYF. As DNA, the CDR3 is TGCAGCGTTGGAAGGGCCTCTGATACGCAGTATTTT. The chain combines TRBV29-1 with TRBJ2-3; no definite D call. V lost 4 bases and J lost 6, with 11 bases in between. Per the germline V gene, CDR1 is SQVTM and CDR2 is ANQGSEA. The CDR3 has 12 residues.